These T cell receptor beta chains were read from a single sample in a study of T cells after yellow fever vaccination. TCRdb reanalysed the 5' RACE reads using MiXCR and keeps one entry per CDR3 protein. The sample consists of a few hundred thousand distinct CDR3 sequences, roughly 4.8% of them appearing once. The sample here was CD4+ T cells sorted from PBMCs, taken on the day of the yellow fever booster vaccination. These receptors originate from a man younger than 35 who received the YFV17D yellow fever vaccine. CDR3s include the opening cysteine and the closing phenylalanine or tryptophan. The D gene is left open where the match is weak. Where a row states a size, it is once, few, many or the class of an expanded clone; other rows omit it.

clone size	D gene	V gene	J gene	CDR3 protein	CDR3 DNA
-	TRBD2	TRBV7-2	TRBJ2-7	CASSLLAGDRYEQYF	TGTGCCAGCAGCTTATTAGCGGGGGACCGCTACGAGCAGTACTTC
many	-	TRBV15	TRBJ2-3	CATSTRRGDTQYF	TGTGCCACCAGCACTAGAAGAGGAGATACGCAGTATTTT
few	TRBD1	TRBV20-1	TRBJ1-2	CSARDRTGGDGYTF	TGCAGTGCTAGAGACCGGACAGGGGGGGATGGCTACACCTTC
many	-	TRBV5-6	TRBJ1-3	CASSFLQASSF	TGTGCCAGCAGCTTTTTACAGGCCTCCTCGTTT
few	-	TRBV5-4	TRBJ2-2	CASSLEGRPSGELFF	TGTGCCAGCAGCTTGGAGGGACGCCCAAGCGGGGAGCTGTTTTTT
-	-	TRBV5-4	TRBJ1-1	CASSLAGRGVQAFF	TGTGCCAGCAGCTTGGCCGGCAGGGGTGTTCAAGCTTTCTTT
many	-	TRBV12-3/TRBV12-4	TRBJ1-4	CASSLRPMVELFF	TGTGCCAGCAGTCTAAGGCCGATGGTGGAACTGTTTTTT
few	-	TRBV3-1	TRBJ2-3	CASREEGTDTQYF	TGTGCCAGTAGAGAGGAGGGGACAGATACGCAGTATTTT
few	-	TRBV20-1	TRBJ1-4	CSASLDSHEKLFF	TGCAGTGCTTCGCTCGACAGTCATGAAAAACTGTTTTTT
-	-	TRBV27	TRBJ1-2	CASSLERGLYGYTF	TGTGCCAGCAGTTTGGAGAGGGGCCTCTATGGCTACACCTTC
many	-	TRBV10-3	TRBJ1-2	CAISDRDYGYTF	TGTGCCATCAGTGACAGGGACTATGGCTACACCTTC
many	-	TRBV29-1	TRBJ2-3	CSASGPAITDTQYF	TGCAGTGCCTCGGGACCAGCTATCACAGATACGCAGTATTTT
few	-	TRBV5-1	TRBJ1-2	CASSASGVYGYTF	TGCGCCAGCAGCGCCTCAGGGGTTTATGGCTACACCTTC
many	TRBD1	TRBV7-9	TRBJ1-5	CASSSKGAENNQPQHF	TGTGCCAGCAGCTCCAAGGGGGCAGAAAACAATCAGCCCCAGCATTTT
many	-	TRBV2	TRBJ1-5	CASSEFQYSNQPQHF	TGTGCCAGCAGTGAATTCCAGTATAGCAATCAGCCCCAGCATTTT
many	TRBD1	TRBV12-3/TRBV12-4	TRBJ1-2	CASSPDRGSYGYTF	TGTGCCAGCAGCCCGGACAGGGGAAGCTATGGCTACACCTTC
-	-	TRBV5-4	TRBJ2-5	CASSVPGHEETQYF	TGTGCCAGCAGCGTTCCGGGCCACGAGGAGACCCAGTACTTC
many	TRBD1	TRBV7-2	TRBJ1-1	CASTLQGAVWTEAFF	TGTGCCAGCACCTTACAGGGGGCGGTTTGGACTGAAGCTTTCTTT
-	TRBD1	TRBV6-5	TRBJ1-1	CASSHDRASTEAFF	TGTGCCAGCAGTCACGACAGGGCGTCCACTGAAGCTTTCTTT